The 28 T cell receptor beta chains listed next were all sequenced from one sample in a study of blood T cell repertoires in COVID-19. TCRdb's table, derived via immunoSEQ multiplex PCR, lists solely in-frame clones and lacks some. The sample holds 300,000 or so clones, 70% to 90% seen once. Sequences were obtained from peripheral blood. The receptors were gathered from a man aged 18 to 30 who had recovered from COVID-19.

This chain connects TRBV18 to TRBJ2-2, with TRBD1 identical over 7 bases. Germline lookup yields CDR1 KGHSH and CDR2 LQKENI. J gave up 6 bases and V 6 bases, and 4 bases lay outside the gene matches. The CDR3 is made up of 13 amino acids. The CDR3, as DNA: TGTGCCAGCTCGTCTCAGGGGGCCGGGGAGCTGTTTTTT. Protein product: CASSSQGAGELFF. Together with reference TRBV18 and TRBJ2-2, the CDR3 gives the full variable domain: NAGVMQNPRHLVRRRGQEARLRCSPMKGHSHVYWYRQLPEEGLKFMVYLQKENIIDESGMPKERFSAEFPKEGPSILRIQQVVRGDSAAYFCASSSQGAGELFFGEGSRLTVL.

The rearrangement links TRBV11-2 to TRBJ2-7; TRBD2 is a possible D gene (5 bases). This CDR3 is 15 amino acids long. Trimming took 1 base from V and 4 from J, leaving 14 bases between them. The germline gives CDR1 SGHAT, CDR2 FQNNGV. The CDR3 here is CASSLGSPSSYEQYF. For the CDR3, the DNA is TGTGCCAGCAGCTTAGGATCCCCTAGCTCATACGAGCAGTACTTC.

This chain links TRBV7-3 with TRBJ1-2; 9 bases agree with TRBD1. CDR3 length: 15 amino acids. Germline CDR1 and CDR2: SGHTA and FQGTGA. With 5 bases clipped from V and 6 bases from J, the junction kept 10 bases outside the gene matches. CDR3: CASSLGTGNRNGYTF. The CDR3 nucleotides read TGTGCCAGCAGCCTCGGGACAGGGAATCGAAATGGCTACACCTTC. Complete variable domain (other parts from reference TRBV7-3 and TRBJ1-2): GAGVSQTPSNKVTEKGKYVELRCDPISGHTALYWYRQSLGQGPEFLIYFQGTGAADDSGLPNDRFFAVRPEGSVSTLKIQRTERGDSAVYLCASSLGTGNRNGYTFGSGTRLTVV.

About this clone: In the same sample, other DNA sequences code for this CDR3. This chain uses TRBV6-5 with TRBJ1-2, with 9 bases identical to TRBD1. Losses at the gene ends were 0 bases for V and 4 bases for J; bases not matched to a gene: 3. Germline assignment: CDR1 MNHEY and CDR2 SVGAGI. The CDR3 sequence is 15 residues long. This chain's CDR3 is CASSYSTGGGYGYTF. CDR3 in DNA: TGTGCCAGCAGTTACTCGACAGGGGGAGGCTATGGCTACACCTTC.

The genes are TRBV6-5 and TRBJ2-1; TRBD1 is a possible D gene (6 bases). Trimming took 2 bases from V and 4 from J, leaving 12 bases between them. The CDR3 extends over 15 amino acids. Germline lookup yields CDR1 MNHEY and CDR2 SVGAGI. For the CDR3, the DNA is TGTGCCAGCAGTTACCAGGGGATGGGTTACAATGAGCAGTTCTTC. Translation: CASSYQGMGYNEQFF.

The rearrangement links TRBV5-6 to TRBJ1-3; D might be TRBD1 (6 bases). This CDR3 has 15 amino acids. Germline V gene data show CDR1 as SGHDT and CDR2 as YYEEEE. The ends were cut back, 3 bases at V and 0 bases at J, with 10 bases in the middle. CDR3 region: CASSSTGTSGNTIYF. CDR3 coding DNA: TGTGCCAGCAGCTCTACAGGGACCTCTGGAAACACCATATATTTT.

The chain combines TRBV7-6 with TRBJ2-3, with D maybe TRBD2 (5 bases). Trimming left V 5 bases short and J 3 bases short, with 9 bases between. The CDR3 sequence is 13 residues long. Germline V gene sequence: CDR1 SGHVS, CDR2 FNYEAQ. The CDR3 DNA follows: TGTGCCAGCAGCCTTTCGGGGACAGATACGCAGTATTTT. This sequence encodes CASSLSGTDTQYF.

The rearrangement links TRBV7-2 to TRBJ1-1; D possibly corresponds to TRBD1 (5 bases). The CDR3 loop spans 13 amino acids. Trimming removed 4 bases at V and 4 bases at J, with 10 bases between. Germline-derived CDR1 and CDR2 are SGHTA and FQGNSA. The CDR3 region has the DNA TGTGCCAGCAGCTGGGGACTGAGCACTGAAGCTTTCTTT. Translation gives CASSWGLSTEAFF.

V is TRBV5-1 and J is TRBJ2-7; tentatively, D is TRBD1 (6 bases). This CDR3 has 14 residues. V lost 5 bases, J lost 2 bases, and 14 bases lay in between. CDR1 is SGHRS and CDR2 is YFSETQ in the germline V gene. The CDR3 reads CASSIQDSPYEQYF. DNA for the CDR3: TGCGCCAGCAGTATCCAGGACAGCCCCTACGAGCAGTACTTC.

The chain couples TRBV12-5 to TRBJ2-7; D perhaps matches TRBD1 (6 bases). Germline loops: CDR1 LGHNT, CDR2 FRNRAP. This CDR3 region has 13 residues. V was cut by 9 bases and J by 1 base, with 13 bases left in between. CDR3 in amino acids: CASSGTPSYEQYF. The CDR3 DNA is TGTGCTAGCTCCGGGACACCTTCCTACGAGCAGTACTTC. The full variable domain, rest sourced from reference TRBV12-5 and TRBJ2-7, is DARVTQTPRHKVTEMGQEVTMRCQPILGHNTVFWYRQTMMQGLELLAYFRNRAPLDDSGMPKDRFSAEMPDATLATLKIQPSEPRDSAVYFCASSGTPSYEQYFGPGTRLTVT.

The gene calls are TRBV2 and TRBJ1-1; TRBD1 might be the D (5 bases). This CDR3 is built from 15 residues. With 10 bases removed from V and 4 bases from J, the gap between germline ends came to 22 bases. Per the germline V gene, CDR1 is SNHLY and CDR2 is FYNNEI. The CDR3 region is CAISQQVSMSTEAFF. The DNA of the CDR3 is TGTGCCATTAGCCAACAGGTCTCGATGAGCACTGAAGCTTTCTTT.

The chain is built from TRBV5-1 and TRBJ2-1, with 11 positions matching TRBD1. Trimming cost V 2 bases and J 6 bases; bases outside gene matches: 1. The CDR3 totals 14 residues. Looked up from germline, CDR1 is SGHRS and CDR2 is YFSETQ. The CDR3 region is CASSLGTGGNEQFF. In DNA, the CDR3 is TGCGCCAGCAGCTTAGGGACAGGGGGCAATGAGCAGTTCTTC.

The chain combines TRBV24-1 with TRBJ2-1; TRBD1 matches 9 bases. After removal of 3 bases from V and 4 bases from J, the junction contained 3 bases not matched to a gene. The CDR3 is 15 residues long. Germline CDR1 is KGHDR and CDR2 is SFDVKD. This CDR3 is CATSDPGQGYNEQFF. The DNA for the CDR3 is TGTGCCACCAGTGATCCGGGACAGGGATACAATGAGCAGTTCTTC.

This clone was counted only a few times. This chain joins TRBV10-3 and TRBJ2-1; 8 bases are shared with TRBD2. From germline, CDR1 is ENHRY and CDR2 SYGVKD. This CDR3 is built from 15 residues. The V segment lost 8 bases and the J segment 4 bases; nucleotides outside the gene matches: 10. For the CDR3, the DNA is TGTGCCATCTCCCCAGCGGGAGCGGGGTACAATGAGCAGTTCTTC. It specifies CAISPAGAGYNEQFF.

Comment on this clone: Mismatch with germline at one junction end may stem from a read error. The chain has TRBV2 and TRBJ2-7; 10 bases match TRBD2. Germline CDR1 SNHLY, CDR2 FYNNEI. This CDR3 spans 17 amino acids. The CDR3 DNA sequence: TGTGCCAGCAGGGAAGCGGGAGGGGGGAGTATCTCCTACGAGCAGTACTTC. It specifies CASREAGGGSISYEQYF.

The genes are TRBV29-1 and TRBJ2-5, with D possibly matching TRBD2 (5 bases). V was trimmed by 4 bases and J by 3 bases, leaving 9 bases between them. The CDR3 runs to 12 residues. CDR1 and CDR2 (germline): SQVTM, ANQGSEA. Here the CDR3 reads CSVGGLEETQYF. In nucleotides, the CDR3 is TGCAGCGTTGGCGGACTTGAAGAGACCCAGTACTTC.

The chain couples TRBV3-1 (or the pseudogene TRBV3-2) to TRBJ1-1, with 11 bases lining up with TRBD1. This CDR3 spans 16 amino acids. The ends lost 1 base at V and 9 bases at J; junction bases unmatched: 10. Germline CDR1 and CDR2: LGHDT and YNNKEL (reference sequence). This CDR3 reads CASSQGVPGQGAKAFF. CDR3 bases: TGTGCCAGCAGCCAAGGTGTCCCCGGACAGGGGGCTAAAGCTTTCTTT.

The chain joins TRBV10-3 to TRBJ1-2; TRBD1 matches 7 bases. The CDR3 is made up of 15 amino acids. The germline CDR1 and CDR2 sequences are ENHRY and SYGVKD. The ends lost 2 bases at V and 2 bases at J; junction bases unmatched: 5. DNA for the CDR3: TGTGCCATCAGTGAGGGGGGACAGTTCAACTATGGCTACACCTTC. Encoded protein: CAISEGGQFNYGYTF.

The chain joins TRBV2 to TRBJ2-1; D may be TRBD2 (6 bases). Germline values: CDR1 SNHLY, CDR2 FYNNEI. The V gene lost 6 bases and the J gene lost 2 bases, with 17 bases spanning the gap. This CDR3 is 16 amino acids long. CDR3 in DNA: TGTGCCAGCAGGGTCGTGGAGGGGTCGCCCTACAATGAGCAGTTCTTC. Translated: CASRVVEGSPYNEQFF.

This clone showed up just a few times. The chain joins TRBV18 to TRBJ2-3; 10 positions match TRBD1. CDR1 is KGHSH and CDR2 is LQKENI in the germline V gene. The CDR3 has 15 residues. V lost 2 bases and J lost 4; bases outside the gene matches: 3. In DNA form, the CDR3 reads TGTGCCAGCTCACCAGGGACAGGGGTAGCAGATACGCAGTATTTT. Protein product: CASSPGTGVADTQYF.

This CDR3 is CASSLEASGGYEQYF. In nucleotides, the CDR3 is TGTGCCAGCAGCTTAGAGGCTAGCGGAGGGTACGAGCAGTACTTC. The chain carries TRBV7-9 and TRBJ2-7; the match to TRBD2 covers 7 bases. The germline V gene encodes CDR1 SEHNR and CDR2 FQNEAQ (reference sequence). The CDR3 contains 15 residues. V was pared by 1 base and J by 4 bases, with 7 bases of the junction left unmatched.

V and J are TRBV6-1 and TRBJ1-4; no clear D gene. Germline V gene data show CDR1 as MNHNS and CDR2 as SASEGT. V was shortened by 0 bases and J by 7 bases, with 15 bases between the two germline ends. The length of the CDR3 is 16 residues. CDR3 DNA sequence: TGTGCCAGCAGTGAAGCTTGGGCGGGGTTTAGTGAAAAACTGTTTTTT. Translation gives CASSEAWAGFSEKLFF.

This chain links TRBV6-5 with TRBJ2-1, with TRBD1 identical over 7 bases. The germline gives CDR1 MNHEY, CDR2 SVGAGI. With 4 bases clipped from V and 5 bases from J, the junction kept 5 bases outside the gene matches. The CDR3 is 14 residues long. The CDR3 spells CASSFRQGDNEQFF. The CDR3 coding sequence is TGTGCCAGCAGTTTTCGGCAGGGGGACAATGAGCAGTTCTTC.

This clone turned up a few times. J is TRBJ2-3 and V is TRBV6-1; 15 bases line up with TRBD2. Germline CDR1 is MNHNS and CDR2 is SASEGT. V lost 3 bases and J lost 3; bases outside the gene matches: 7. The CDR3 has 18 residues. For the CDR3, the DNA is TGTGCCAGCAGTGACTTGGGACTAGCGGGGGGCTGGACAGATACGCAGTATTTT. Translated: CASSDLGLAGGWTDTQYF.

CDR3: CASSPQRRTSTSDTQYF. CDR3 coding DNA: TGTGCCAGCTCACCGCAAAGACGGACTTCAACAAGCGATACGCAGTATTTT. The chain is built from TRBV18 and TRBJ2-3, with TRBD2 as a possible D gene (5 bases). Deletions cut 3 bases from V and 6 bases from J, with 22 bases between. CDR1 is KGHSH, CDR2 LQKENI, per germline. The CDR3 is made up of 17 amino acids.

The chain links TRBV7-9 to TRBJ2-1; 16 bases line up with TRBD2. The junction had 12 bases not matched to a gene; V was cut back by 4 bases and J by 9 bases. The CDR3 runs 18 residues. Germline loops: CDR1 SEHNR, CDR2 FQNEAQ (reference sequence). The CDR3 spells CASSSPGTSGRDLSEQFF. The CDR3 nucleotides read TGTGCCAGCAGCTCTCCCGGGACTAGCGGGAGGGATTTGTCTGAGCAGTTCTTC.

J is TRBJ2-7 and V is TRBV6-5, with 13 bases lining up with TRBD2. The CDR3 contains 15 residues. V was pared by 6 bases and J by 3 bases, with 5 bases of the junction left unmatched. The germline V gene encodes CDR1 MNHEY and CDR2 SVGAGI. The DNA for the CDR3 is TGTGCCAGCAGACCGGGACTAGCGGGATACTACGAGCAGTACTTC. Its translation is CASRPGLAGYYEQYF.

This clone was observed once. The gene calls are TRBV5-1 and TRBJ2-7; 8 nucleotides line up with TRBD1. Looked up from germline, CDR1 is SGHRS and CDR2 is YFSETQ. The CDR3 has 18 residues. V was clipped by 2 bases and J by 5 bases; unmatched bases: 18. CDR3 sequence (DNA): TGCGCCAGCAGCTTCCGCCTGACAGGGGAAGTATCGGGCCACGAGCAGTACTTC. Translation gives CASSFRLTGEVSGHEQYF.